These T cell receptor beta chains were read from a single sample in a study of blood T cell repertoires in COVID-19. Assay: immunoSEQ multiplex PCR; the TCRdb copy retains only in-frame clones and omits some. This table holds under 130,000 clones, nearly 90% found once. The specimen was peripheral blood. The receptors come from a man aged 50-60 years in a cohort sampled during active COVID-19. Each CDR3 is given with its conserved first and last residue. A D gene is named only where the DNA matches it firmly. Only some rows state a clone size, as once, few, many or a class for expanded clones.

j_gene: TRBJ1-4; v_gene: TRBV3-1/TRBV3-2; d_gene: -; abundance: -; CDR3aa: CASSQVGGEKLFF; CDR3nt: TGTGCCAGCAGCCAAGTCGGGGGTGAAAAACTGTTTTTT
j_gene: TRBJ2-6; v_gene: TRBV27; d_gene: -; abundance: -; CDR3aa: CASSSAGANVLTF; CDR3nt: TGTGCCAGCAGTTCGGCTGGGGCCAACGTCCTGACTTTC
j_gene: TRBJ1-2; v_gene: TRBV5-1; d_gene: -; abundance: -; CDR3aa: CASSLDARNYGYTF; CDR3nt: TGCGCCAGCAGCTTGGATGCCAGGAACTATGGCTACACCTTC
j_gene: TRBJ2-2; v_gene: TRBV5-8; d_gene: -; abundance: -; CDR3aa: CASSLKQRTGELFF; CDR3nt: TGTGCCAGCAGCTTAAAACAGCGGACCGGGGAGCTGTTTTTT
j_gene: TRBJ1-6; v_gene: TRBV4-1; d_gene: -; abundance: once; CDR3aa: CASSPGIAPLHF; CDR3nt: TGCGCCAGCAGCCCGGGCATAGCGCCCCTCCACTTT
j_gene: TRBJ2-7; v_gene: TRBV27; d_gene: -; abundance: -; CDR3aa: CASRARTGGRYEQYF; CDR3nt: TGTGCCAGCAGGGCCCGAACTGGGGGCCGCTACGAGCAGTACTTC
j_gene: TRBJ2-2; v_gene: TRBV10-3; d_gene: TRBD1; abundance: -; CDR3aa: CAIPGGDRANTGELFF; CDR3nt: TGTGCCATCCCGGGTGGGGACAGGGCGAACACCGGGGAGCTGTTTTTT
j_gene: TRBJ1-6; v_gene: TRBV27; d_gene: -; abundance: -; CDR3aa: CASSLFQLSNSPLHF; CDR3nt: TGTGCCAGCAGTTTATTTCAACTGAGTAATTCACCCCTCCACTTT
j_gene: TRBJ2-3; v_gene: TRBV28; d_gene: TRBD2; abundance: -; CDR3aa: CASSSPPGLGADTQYF; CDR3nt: TGTGCCAGCAGTTCCCCTCCGGGACTAGGGGCAGATACGCAGTATTTT
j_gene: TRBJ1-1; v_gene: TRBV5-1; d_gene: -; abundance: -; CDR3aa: CASTFGSEAFF; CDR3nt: TGCGCCAGCACCTTCGGGTCTGAAGCTTTCTTT
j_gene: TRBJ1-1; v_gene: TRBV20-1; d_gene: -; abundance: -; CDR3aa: CSAGGATEAFF; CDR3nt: TGCAGTGCCGGGGGGGCGACTGAAGCTTTCTTT